A selection of T cell receptor beta chains follows, all from one sample in a study of Graves' ophthalmopathy and Graves' hyperthyroidism. TCRdb redid the calling of the multiplex PCR reads with MiXCR, one entry per CDR3 protein. Of roughly 36,000 distinct CDR3 sequences listed, 50% are singletons. Material for sequencing was peripheral blood. The source of these receptors is an adult woman with stable Graves' hyperthyroidism. Both conserved end residues are part of each CDR3. A D gene is named only where the DNA matches it firmly. Size tells how often a clone was seen (once, few, many) or the class of an expanded clone, and some rows leave it out.

-,TRBV29-1,-,TRBJ2-1,CSVEGDSNEQFF,TGCAGCGTTGAAGGCGACAGCAATGAGCAGTTCTTC
TRBD2,TRBV15,once,TRBJ2-7,CATSPSGGVRTYEQYF,TGTGCCACCAGCCCCTCGGGGGGGGTGCGCACCTACGAGCAGTACTTC
-,TRBV10-3,once,TRBJ1-5,CAIPLAEETQHF,TGTGCCATCCCATTAGCGGAAGAGACCCAGCATTTT
TRBD1,TRBV11-2,-,TRBJ1-6,CASRTGPLNSPLHF,TGTGCCAGCAGGACAGGGCCTCTCAATTCACCCCTCCACTTT
TRBD1,TRBV29-1,-,TRBJ2-7,CSDAGTGSYEQYF,TGCAGCGACGCCGGGACAGGCTCCTACGAGCAGTACTTC
-,TRBV7-8,few,TRBJ1-1,CASSRGPRDGNTEAFF,TGTGCCAGCAGCCGCGGCCCAAGGGACGGGAACACTGAAGCTTTCTTT
-,TRBV15,few,TRBJ1-1,CATSRDLNTEAFF,TGTGCCACCAGCAGAGATCTGAACACTGAAGCTTTCTTT
TRBD1,TRBV3-1,many,TRBJ1-1,CASSHRGRRTEAFF,TGTGCCAGCAGCCACAGGGGGCGCCGCACTGAAGCTTTCTTT
-,TRBV7-2,-,TRBJ2-7,CASSLDLMGGRLYEQYF,TGTGCCAGCAGCTTAGATCTAATGGGGGGTAGATTGTACGAGCAGTACTTC
TRBD1,TRBV10-3,many,TRBJ2-3,CAISGGQGALSDTQYF,TGTGCCATCAGTGGGGGACAGGGGGCATTGTCAGATACGCAGTATTTT
-,TRBV4-2,many,TRBJ1-5,CASSQGGGPQHF,TGTGCCAGCAGCCAAGGGGGGGGACCCCAGCATTTT
TRBD1,TRBV5-7,-,TRBJ2-5,CASSCRDRQETQYF,TGTGCCAGCAGCTGCCGGGACAGGCAAGAGACCCAGTACTTC
TRBD1,TRBV19,-,TRBJ1-2,CASSRGTGGASGYTF,TGTGCCAGTAGTAGAGGGACAGGGGGCGCATCTGGCTACACCTTC
-,TRBV19,many,TRBJ2-3,CASRTDAGTDTQYF,TGTGCCAGTAGGACGGACGCCGGCACAGATACGCAGTATTTT
TRBD2,TRBV13,many,TRBJ2-7,CASSATPEAGNHEQYF,TGTGCCAGCAGCGCGACTCCTGAAGCGGGAAACCACGAGCAGTACTTC
TRBD2,TRBV5-6,-,TRBJ2-5,CASGYGLAGQETQYF,TGTGCCAGCGGCTATGGACTAGCGGGCCAAGAGACCCAGTACTTC
-,TRBV6-6,-,TRBJ1-2,CATSAEGMIGGYTF,TGTGCCACCAGTGCGGAAGGGATGATTGGTGGCTACACCTTC
TRBD1,TRBV20-1,many,TRBJ1-6,CSAGTGGSPLHF,TGCAGTGCTGGGACAGGGGGTTCACCCCTCCACTTT
TRBD1,TRBV2,-,TRBJ2-7,CASRRDSSYEQYF,TGTGCCAGCAGGAGGGACAGCTCCTACGAGCAGTACTTC
TRBD2,TRBV20-1,-,TRBJ2-1,CSARALAGGHNEQFF,TGCAGTGCTAGAGCCTTAGCGGGAGGTCACAATGAGCAGTTCTTC
-,TRBV12-3/TRBV12-4,many,TRBJ1-5,CASSSTTHGNQPQHF,TGTGCCAGCAGCTCTACCACCCACGGAAATCAGCCCCAGCATTTT
-,TRBV20-1,many,TRBJ1-5,CSARDVRGYSNQPQHF,TGCAGTGCTAGAGACGTCCGGGGGTATAGCAATCAGCCCCAGCATTTT
TRBD2,TRBV6-2/TRBV6-3,many,TRBJ2-7,CASRLAGSSYEQYF,TGTGCCAGCAGACTAGCGGGGAGCTCCTACGAGCAGTACTTC